Following are 20 T cell receptor beta chains from one sample sequenced in a study of blood T cell repertoires in COVID-19. Sequenced by immunoSEQ multiplex PCR; TCRdb stores in-frame clones only, minus some. The sample carries over 85,000 clones, 88% recorded once. Sequences were obtained from peripheral blood. These receptor sequences come from a woman in her 50s with acute or convalescent COVID-19.

The chain combines TRBV19 with TRBJ2-5; possible D gene TRBD1, 5 bases. This CDR3 is 14 amino acids long. Germline lookup yields CDR1 LNHDA and CDR2 SQIVND (reference sequence). V was pared by 9 bases and J by 5 bases, with 19 bases between. CDR3 in DNA: TGTGCCAGCCGTAGGGCTCAGGGTGCGGAGACCCAGTACTTC. As protein: CASRRAQGAETQYF.

The chain recombines TRBV24-1 with TRBJ2-1, with 8 bases identical to TRBD2. The junction had 1 base not matched to a gene; V was cut back by 5 bases and J by 8 bases. The CDR3 is 12 residues long. The germline gives CDR1 KGHDR, CDR2 SFDVKD. CDR3 residues: CATSARGDEQFF. The CDR3 coding sequence is TGTGCCACCAGTGCGCGGGGGGATGAGCAGTTCTTC.

For the CDR3, the DNA is TGCAGCGTTGAACGTTGGGAGGAAGCTGATGGCTACACCTTC. It encodes CSVERWEEADGYTF. The J gene is TRBJ1-2, the V gene TRBV29-1, with unresolved D. CDR1 SQVTM and CDR2 ANQGSEA come from the germline V gene. Trimming took 2 bases from V and 6 from J, leaving 16 bases between them. The length of the CDR3 is 14 residues. The whole variable domain, remainder taken from reference TRBV29-1 and TRBJ1-2, is SAVISQKPSRDICQRGTSLTIQCQVDSQVTMMFWYRQQPGQSLTLIATANQGSEATYESGFVIDKFPISRPNLTFSTLTVSNMSPEDSSIYLCSVERWEEADGYTFGSGTRLTVV.

The chain joins TRBV5-1 to TRBJ2-2, with a weak D call TRBD1 (6 bases). Trimming took 4 bases from V and 5 from J, leaving 9 bases between them. CDR3 length: 13 residues. In germline, CDR1 is SGHRS, CDR2 YFSETQ. CDR3 in amino acids: CASSAGDTGELFF. The CDR3, as DNA: TGCGCCAGCAGCGCAGGGGATACCGGGGAGCTGTTTTTT.

The chain couples TRBV5-1 to TRBJ1-1; 8 bases fit TRBD1. Germline V gene sequence: CDR1 SGHRS, CDR2 YFSETQ. The length of the CDR3 is 13 residues. Unmatched junction bases numbered 7, after V lost 4 bases and J lost 8 bases. Here the CDR3 DNA reads TGCGCCAGCAGCCCCGGGACAGGACTCGAAGCTTTCTTT. It specifies CASSPGTGLEAFF. The variable domain in full, completed from reference TRBV5-1 and TRBJ1-1, reads KAGVTQTPRYLIKTRGQQVTLSCSPISGHRSVSWYQQTPGQGLQFLFEYFSETQRNKGNFPGRFSGRQFSNSRSEMNVSTLELGDSALYLCASSPGTGLEAFFGQGTRLTVV.

The chain employs TRBV19 and TRBJ2-5; the D gene is possibly TRBD1 (6 bases). This CDR3 has 13 residues. V lost 10 bases to trimming and J lost 2 bases, with 14 bases between them. Germline V gives CDR1 LNHDA, CDR2 SQIVND (reference sequence). The CDR3 coding sequence is TGTGCCACCTCGGACAGAGGACAAGAGACCCAGTACTTC. It codes for CATSDRGQETQYF.

The chain has TRBV4-2 and TRBJ2-2, with a weak D call TRBD2 (5 bases). The CDR3 contains 13 residues. Trimming pared 2 bases from V and 5 bases from J, leaving 6 bases between. The germline CDR1 and CDR2 sequences are LGHNA and YNFKEQ. In DNA, the CDR3 is TGTGCCAGCAGCCAAAGAGGGACCGGGGAGCTGTTTTTT. Protein sequence: CASSQRGTGELFF.

The chain employs TRBV6-6 and TRBJ2-7; no firm D call. CDR1 MNHNY and CDR2 SVGAGI come from the germline V gene (reference sequence). The CDR3 contains 14 residues. The V end was cut by 0 bases, the J end by 6 bases, with 12 bases between. The CDR3, as DNA: TGTGCCAGCAGTTACTCTGGCCCCCCTTTCGAGCAGTACTTC. This encodes CASSYSGPPFEQYF.

The rearrangement joins TRBV3-1 (or the pseudogene TRBV3-2) to TRBJ2-2; the D gene is possibly TRBD2 (5 bases). Trimming shortened V by 7 bases and J by 8 bases, and 8 bases separated the two germline ends. CDR1 is LGHDT and CDR2 is YNNKEL in the germline V gene (reference sequence). This CDR3 contains 11 residues. The CDR3 loop reads CASTERGELFF. The CDR3 region has the DNA TGTGCCAGCACGGAGCGGGGGGAGCTGTTTTTT.

The sample holds one count of this clone. The V gene is TRBV18, the J gene TRBJ1-1, with D tentatively TRBD1 (5 bases). In germline, CDR1 is KGHSH, CDR2 LQKENI. Trimming took off 3 bases at V and 4 bases at J, with 18 bases between the two ends. The CDR3 extends over 16 amino acids. The DNA for the CDR3 is TGTGCCAGCTCACCCCGGGGGGAGCCCTGGGGCACTGAAGCTTTCTTT. Amino acids: CASSPRGEPWGTEAFF. Full variable domain (remainder filled in from reference TRBV18 and TRBJ1-1): NAGVMQNPRHLVRRRGQEARLRCSPMKGHSHVYWYRQLPEEGLKFMVYLQKENIIDESGMPKERFSAEFPKEGPSILRIQQVVRGDSAAYFCASSPRGEPWGTEAFFGQGTRLTVV.

This chain uses TRBV9 with TRBJ2-7, with 9 bases that match TRBD2. Trimming cost V 0 bases and J 6 bases; bases outside gene matches: 4. The CDR3 runs 14 residues. Germline V gene data show CDR1 as SGDLS and CDR2 as YYNGEE. In nucleotides, the CDR3 is TGTGCCAGCAGCGTAGGGGGACTAGCCTCCGAGCAGTACTTC. Translating gives CASSVGGLASEQYF. The whole variable domain, remainder taken from reference TRBV9 and TRBJ2-7, is DSGVTQTPKHLITATGQRVTLRCSPRSGDLSVYWYQQSLDQGLQFLIQYYNGEERAKGNILERFSAQQFPDLHSELNLSSLELGDSALYFCASSVGGLASEQYFGPGTRLTVT.

The rearrangement links TRBV5-1 to TRBJ2-2, with 8 bases fitting TRBD1. Per the germline V gene, CDR1 is SGHRS and CDR2 is YFSETQ. Trimming at V came to 3 bases and at J to 6 bases, leaving 7 bases not matched to a gene. The CDR3 is 15 amino acids. CDR3 coding DNA: TGCGCCAGCAGCTCCAGGGGGCGAAGGGCCGGGGAGCTGTTTTTT. This codes for CASSSRGRRAGELFF.

The chain links TRBV5-1 to TRBJ1-2; a possible D gene is TRBD1 (5 bases). The CDR3 sequence is 16 residues long. Trimming shortened V by 0 bases and J by 5 bases, and 17 bases separated the two germline ends. Germline CDR1 is SGHRS and CDR2 is YFSETQ. The CDR3 sequence is CASSLDPGSPIYGYTF. The CDR3 bases are TGCGCCAGCAGCTTGGACCCAGGGTCCCCTATTTATGGCTACACCTTC.

This clone turned up a few times. The chain carries TRBV7-9 and TRBJ2-2; D is uncertain. Between the trimmed V and J ends, which lost 3 bases and 3 bases, there was a span of 8 bases. The CDR3 is made up of 14 amino acids. Germline V gives CDR1 SEHNR, CDR2 FQNEAQ (reference sequence). The CDR3 DNA follows: TGTGCCAGCAGCTTTTACTTGGACACCGGGGAGCTGTTTTTT. This codes for CASSFYLDTGELFF.

This clone appeared once. The V call is TRBV12-3 or TRBV12-4, the J call TRBJ1-1, with a tentative D call TRBD1 (6 bases). V lost 7 bases, J lost 4 bases, and 13 bases lay in between. The CDR3 spans 13 residues. The chain's CDR3 is CASTRQVSTEAFF. CDR3 sequence (DNA): TGTGCCAGCACCCGACAGGTTTCCACTGAAGCTTTCTTT.

The chain joins TRBV6-5 to TRBJ2-1; 11 bases agree with TRBD1. The length of the CDR3 is 15 residues. Germline CDR1 is MNHEY and CDR2 is SVGAGI. Trimming removed 2 bases from V and 7 bases from J; junction bases left unmatched: 4. CDR3 DNA: TGTGCCAGCAGTTACGGACAGGGGGCAAGTAATGAGCAGTTCTTC. It is translated as CASSYGQGASNEQFF.

Only one count was recorded for this clone. The chain combines TRBV27 with TRBJ2-7, with no clear D. Germline CDR1 reads MNHEY; CDR2 reads SMNVEV (reference sequence). The CDR3 is made up of 14 amino acids. V shed 6 bases and J shed 0 bases, with 12 bases lying between them. The CDR3 region is CASSFGPGSYEQYF. CDR3 nucleotides: TGTGCCAGCAGCTTTGGGCCAGGCTCCTACGAGCAGTACTTC.

This chain connects TRBV5-1 to TRBJ2-3; TRBD1 matches at 8 bases. The CDR3 is made up of 16 amino acids. Trimming removed 3 bases from V and 4 bases from J; junction bases left unmatched: 10. Per germline, CDR1 SGHRS and CDR2 YFSETQ. The CDR3 sequence is CASSSQGAPVPDTQYF. The CDR3 DNA follows: TGCGCCAGCAGCTCCCAGGGGGCTCCCGTCCCAGATACGCAGTATTTT.

The chain carries TRBV11-2 and TRBJ2-6; D not certain. This CDR3 is 16 amino acids long. Germline loops: CDR1 SGHAT, CDR2 FQNNGV. With 7 bases removed from V and 1 base from J, the gap between germline ends came to 14 bases. The CDR3 DNA reads as TGTGCCAGCATCCCTCTGCGGAGTTCTGGGGCCAACGTCCTGACTTTC. Amino acid sequence: CASIPLRSSGANVLTF. The whole variable domain, filled in from reference TRBV11-2 and TRBJ2-6, reads EAGVAQSPRYKIIEKRQSVAFWCNPISGHATLYWYQQILGQGPKLLIQFQNNGVVDDSQLPKDRFSAERLKGVDSTLKIQPAKLEDSAVYLCASIPLRSSGANVLTFGAGSRLTVL.

The chain combines TRBV27 with TRBJ1-2; 7 nucleotides line up with TRBD1. The CDR3 has 14 residues. CDR1 and CDR2 from the germline V gene are MNHEY and SMNVEV (reference sequence). With 6 bases clipped from V and 0 bases from J, the junction kept 4 bases outside the gene matches. This CDR3 is CASRRTGTNYGYTF. The CDR3 DNA reads TGTGCCAGCAGGAGGACAGGAACTAACTATGGCTACACCTTC.